Presented here are 9 T cell receptor beta chains from one specimen sequenced in a study of T-cell reconstitution after alpha-beta-depleted transplantation in children. Preparing the TCRbeta library involved the use of unique molecular identifiers. One entry per CDR3 protein, called by TCRdb with MiXCR from the PCR reads. The data show roughly 670,000 distinct CDR3 sequences, around 13% seen once. This sample comprised PBMCs, obtained before TCRalphabeta/CD19-depleted stem cell transplant. The receptors were gathered from a girl aged 2-10 years with congenital amegakaryocytic thrombocytopenia, due to receive a stem cell transplant.

This clonotype appeared many times. The V call is TRBV29-1, the J call TRBJ2-5; 9 nucleotides agree with TRBD2. The CDR3 has 14 amino acids. Germline V gives CDR1 SQVTM, CDR2 ANQGSEA. V lost 8 bases, J lost 3 bases, and 10 bases stayed unmatched. This CDR3 is CSLKAGGKKETQYF. CDR3 sequence (DNA): TGCAGCCTCAAAGCGGGAGGAAAGAAAGAGACCCAGTACTTC.

This clonotype was counted ten times or more. This chain links TRBV10-3 with TRBJ2-1, with 13 bases that match TRBD2. From germline, CDR1 is ENHRY and CDR2 SYGVKD. The junction had 10 bases not matched to a gene; V was cut back by 8 bases and J by 3 bases. The CDR3 covers 17 residues. CDR3 sequence: CAIHGGTSGTVYNEQFF. CDR3 nucleotide sequence: TGTGCCATCCATGGGGGGACTAGCGGGACTGTCTACAATGAGCAGTTCTTC.

This clonotype was seen at least ten times. The chain is built from TRBV5-1 and TRBJ2-1; no firm D call. This CDR3 has 13 residues. V was pared by 5 bases and J by 4 bases, with 10 bases between. Germline values: CDR1 SGHRS, CDR2 YFSETQ. The DNA of the CDR3 is TGCGCCAGCAGTAAGGAGAGGTACAATGAGCAGTTCTTC. Its translation: CASSKERYNEQFF.

This clonotype turned up a few times. The chain employs TRBV2 and TRBJ2-1; a possible D gene is TRBD1 (7 bases). The ends were cut back, 6 bases at V and 11 bases at J, with 11 bases in the middle. The CDR3 is made up of 11 amino acids. Germline CDR1 and CDR2: SNHLY and FYNNEI. CDR3 bases: TGTGCCAGCAGGTCAGGGGGGAAGCAGTTCTTC. Amino acids: CASRSGGKQFF.

This clonotype was found a few times. The genes are TRBV5-1 and TRBJ2-7; D possibly uses TRBD1 or TRBD2 (5 bases each). The CDR3 is 18 amino acids. Germline V gives CDR1 SGHRS, CDR2 YFSETQ. Trimming pared 1 base from V and 0 bases from J, leaving 20 bases between. CDR3 DNA: TGCGCCAGCAGCTTGTGGGTCAGGGCAACGGGAAGCTCCTACGAGCAGTACTTC. It translates to CASSLWVRATGSSYEQYF.

This clonotype was picked up many times. This chain uses TRBV6-1 with TRBJ2-1; 11 positions agree with TRBD2. Germline CDR1 MNHNS, CDR2 SASEGT. The CDR3 covers 14 residues. J lost 8 bases, V lost 6 bases, and 6 bases had no gene match. CDR3 amino acids: CASSPGLAGHEQFF. The CDR3 region has the DNA TGTGCCAGCAGCCCCGGACTAGCGGGCCATGAGCAGTTCTTC.

The J gene is TRBJ1-3, the V gene TRBV5-1; D is unclear. V gave up 4 bases and J gave up 0 bases, with 14 bases separating them. Per the germline V gene, CDR1 is SGHRS and CDR2 is YFSETQ. CDR3 length: 16 residues. The CDR3 sequence: CASSPVVTGSGNTIYF. DNA for the CDR3: TGCGCCAGCAGCCCGGTTGTCACCGGCTCTGGAAACACCATATATTTT.

The chain has TRBV28 and TRBJ2-3; D might be TRBD1 (5 bases). V lost 3 bases and J 2 bases, leaving 12 bases between the germline ends. CDR1 is MDHEN, CDR2 SYDVKM, per germline. The CDR3 contains 15 residues. In DNA form, the CDR3 reads TGTGCCAGCAGTTTCAGGGTCAGGGACACAGATACGCAGTATTTT. This gives the protein CASSFRVRDTDTQYF.

This clonotype was seen a handful of times. V gene TRBV5-5 combines with J gene TRBJ2-5; no clear D. Per the germline V gene, CDR1 is SGHKS and CDR2 is YYEKEE (reference sequence). This CDR3 is 14 amino acids long. With 4 bases removed from V and 1 base from J, the gap between germline ends came to 11 bases. The CDR3 nucleotides are TGTGCCAGCAGCCCTCGGGCAGCCCAAGAGACCCAGTACTTC. Translation gives CASSPRAAQETQYF.